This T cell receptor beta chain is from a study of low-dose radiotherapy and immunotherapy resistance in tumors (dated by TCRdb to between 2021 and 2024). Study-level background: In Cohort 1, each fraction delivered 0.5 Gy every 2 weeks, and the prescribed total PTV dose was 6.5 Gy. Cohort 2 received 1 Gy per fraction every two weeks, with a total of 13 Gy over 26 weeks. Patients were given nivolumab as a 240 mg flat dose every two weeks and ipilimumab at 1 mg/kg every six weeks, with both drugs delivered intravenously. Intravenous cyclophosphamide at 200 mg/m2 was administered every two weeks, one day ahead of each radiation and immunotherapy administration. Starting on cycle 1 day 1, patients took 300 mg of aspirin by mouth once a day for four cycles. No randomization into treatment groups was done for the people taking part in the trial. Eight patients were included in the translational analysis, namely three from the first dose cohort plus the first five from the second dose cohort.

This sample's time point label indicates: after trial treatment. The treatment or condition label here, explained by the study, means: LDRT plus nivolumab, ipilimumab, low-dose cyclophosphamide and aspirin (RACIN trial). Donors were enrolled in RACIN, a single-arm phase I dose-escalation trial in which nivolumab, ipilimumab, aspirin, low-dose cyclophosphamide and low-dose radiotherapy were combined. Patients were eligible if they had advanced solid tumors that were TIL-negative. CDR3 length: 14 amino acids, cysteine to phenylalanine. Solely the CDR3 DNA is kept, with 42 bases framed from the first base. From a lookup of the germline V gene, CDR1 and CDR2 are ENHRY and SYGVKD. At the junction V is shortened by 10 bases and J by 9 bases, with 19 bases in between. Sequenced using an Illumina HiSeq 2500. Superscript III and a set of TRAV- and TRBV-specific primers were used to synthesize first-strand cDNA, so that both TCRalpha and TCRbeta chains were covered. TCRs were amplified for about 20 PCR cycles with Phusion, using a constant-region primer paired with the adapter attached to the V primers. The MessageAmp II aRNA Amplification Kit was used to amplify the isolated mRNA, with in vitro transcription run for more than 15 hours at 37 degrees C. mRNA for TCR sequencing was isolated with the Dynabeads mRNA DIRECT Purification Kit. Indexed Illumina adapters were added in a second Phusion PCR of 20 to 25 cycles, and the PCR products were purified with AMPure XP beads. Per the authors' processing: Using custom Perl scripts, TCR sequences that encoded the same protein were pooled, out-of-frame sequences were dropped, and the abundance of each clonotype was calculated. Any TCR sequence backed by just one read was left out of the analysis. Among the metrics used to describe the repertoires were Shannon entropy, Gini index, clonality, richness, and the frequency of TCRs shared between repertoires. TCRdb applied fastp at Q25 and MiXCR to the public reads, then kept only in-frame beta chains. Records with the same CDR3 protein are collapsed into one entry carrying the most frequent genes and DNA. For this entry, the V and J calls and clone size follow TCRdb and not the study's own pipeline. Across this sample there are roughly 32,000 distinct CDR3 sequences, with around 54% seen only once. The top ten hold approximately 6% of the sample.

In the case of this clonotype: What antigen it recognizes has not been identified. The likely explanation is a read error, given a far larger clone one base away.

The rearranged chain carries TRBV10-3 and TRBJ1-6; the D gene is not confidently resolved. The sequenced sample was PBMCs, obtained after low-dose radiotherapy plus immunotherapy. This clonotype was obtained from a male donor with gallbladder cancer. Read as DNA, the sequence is TGTGCCAGCACCTCGGCACATGGAGGTTCACCCCTCCACTTT. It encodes CASTSAHGGSPLHF.